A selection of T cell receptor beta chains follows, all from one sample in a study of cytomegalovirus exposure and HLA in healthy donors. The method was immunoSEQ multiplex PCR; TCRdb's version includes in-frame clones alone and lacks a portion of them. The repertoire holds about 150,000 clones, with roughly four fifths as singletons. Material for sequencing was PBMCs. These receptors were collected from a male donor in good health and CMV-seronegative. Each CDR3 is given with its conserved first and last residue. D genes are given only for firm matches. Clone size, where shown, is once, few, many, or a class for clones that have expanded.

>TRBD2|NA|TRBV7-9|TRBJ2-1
TGTGCCAGCAGCTACGGGACTAGCGGGGGGGCGGATGAGCAGTTCTTC
CASSYGTSGGADEQFF
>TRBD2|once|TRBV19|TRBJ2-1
TGTGCCAGTAGTAGCGGGGGAGACTACAATGAGCAGTTCTTC
CASSSGGDYNEQFF
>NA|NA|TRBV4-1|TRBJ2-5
TGCGCCAGCAGCCAAGATTCTGGGGCAGCTAAAGAGACCCAGTACTTC
CASSQDSGAAKETQYF
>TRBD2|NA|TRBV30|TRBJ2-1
TGTGCCTGGCGGGGGGGCTCCTACAATGAGCAGTTCTTC
CAWRGGSYNEQFF
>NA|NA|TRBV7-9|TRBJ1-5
TGTTCCAGCAGCCCCGACCCTATTGGGGCAAATCAGCCCCAGCATTTT
CSSSPDPIGANQPQHF
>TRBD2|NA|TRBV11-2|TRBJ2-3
TGCGCCAGCGAGCGGGGTGGCGCAGATACGCAGTATTTT
CASERGGADTQYF
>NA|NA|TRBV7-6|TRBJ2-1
TGTGCCAGCAGCTCACAGGGATACAATGAGCAGTTCTTC
CASSSQGYNEQFF
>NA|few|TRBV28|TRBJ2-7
TGTGCCAGCAGTTCCTTGCTAGCGTACGAGCAGTACTTC
CASSSLLAYEQYF
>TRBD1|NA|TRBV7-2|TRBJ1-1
TGTGCCAGCAGCTTAGGGACAGGGAGGTTGGTTGAAGCTTTCTTT
CASSLGTGRLVEAFF
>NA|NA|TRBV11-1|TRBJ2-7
TGTGCCAGCAGCAATACAGGGCACGAGCAGTACTTC
CASSNTGHEQYF
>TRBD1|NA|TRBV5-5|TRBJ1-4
TGTGCCAGCAGCTTGGCAGGGGGCAATGAAAAACTGTTTTTT
CASSLAGGNEKLFF
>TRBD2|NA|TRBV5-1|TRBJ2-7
TGCGCCAGCAGCTCCGCGGTAGCGGGAGCCGAAGTCTCCTACGAGCAGTACTTC
CASSSAVAGAEVSYEQYF
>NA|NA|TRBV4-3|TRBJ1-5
TGCGCCAGCAGCCCCTTCCCCGGGATTCGCAATCAGCCCCAGCATTTT
CASSPFPGIRNQPQHF
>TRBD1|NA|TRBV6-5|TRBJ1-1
TGTGCCAGCAGTTACACTAGGACAGGGAAAGGAACTGAAGCTTTCTTT
CASSYTRTGKGTEAFF
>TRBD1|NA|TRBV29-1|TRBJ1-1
TGCAGCTTCCGGGACAGATTGAACACTGAAGCTTTCTTT
CSFRDRLNTEAFF
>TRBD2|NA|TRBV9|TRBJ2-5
TGTGCCAGCAGCTCTCATAGCGGGAGTGGTGAGACCCAGTACTTC
CASSSHSGSGETQYF
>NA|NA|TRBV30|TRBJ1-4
TGTGCCTGGAGTGTACCCTATGGGGGGATGGGCGAAAAACTGTTTTTT
CAWSVPYGGMGEKLFF
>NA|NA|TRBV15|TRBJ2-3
TGTGCCACCAGCAGTTGGGGGGGGGCCGGTAATACGCAGTATTTT
CATSSWGGAGNTQYF
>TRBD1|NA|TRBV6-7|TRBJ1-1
TGTGCCAAGACACAGGGGGGTGAAGCTTTCTTT
CAKTQGGEAFF
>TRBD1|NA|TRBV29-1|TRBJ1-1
TGCAGCGTTCCGACAGGGGCCATCGGCACTGAAGCTTTCTTT
CSVPTGAIGTEAFF
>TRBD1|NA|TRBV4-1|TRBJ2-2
TGCGCCAGCTGCCTGGGACAGGGACCGAGCACCGGGGAGCTGTTTTTT
CASCLGQGPSTGELFF
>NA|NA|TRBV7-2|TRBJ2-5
TGTGCCAGCAGCTTTGATTGGCAGGAAGAGACCCAGTACTTC
CASSFDWQEETQYF
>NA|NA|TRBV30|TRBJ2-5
TGTGCCTGGAGTGTAGCGCTAGCAAGCTCGGGGACCCAGTACTTC
CAWSVALASSGTQYF
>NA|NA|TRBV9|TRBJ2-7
TGTGCCAGCAGCGCCGGGGACTCCGGGGCCGAGCAGTACTTC
CASSAGDSGAEQYF
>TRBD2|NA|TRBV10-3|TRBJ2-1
TGTGCCATCAGTACCCTAGCGGGGGGTTGCAATGAGCAGTTCTTC
CAISTLAGGCNEQFF
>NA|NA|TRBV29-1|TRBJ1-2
TGCAGCGTTGAAGGTTTGACAGCGATCTATGGCTACACCTTC
CSVEGLTAIYGYTF